These 18 T cell receptor beta chains share one sample of origin, sequenced in a study of blood T cell repertoires in COVID-19. This table comes from immunoSEQ multiplex PCR, and its TCRdb copy is limited to in-frame clones, with some not included. The table includes roughly 60,000 clones, around 90% detected once. The sequenced sample was peripheral blood. The receptors shown here come from a woman of 80 years or more with active COVID-19.

J is TRBJ1-5 and V is TRBV19; TRBD1 agrees at 8 bases. Unmatched junction bases numbered 5, after V lost 4 bases and J lost 3 bases. The CDR3 consists of 15 residues. The germline V gene has CDR1 LNHDA and CDR2 SQIVND (reference sequence). The chain's CDR3 is CASSTGTGPNQPQHF. The CDR3 DNA reads TGTGCCAGTAGTACCGGGACAGGCCCCAATCAGCCCCAGCATTTT.

This clone was recorded once. The rearrangement joins TRBV10-2 to TRBJ2-1, with 13 positions matching TRBD2. With V trimmed by 8 bases and J by 0 bases, 4 bases remained unmatched. This CDR3 comprises 16 residues. Germline CDR1 reads WSHSY; CDR2 reads SAAADI. CDR3 sequence (DNA): TGCGCCAGCGGCGGGACTAGCGGGACCTCCTACAATGAGCAGTTCTTC. As protein: CASGGTSGTSYNEQFF.

The rearrangement uses TRBV7-8 and TRBJ2-7, with D unclear. V was clipped by 1 base and J by 1 base, with 11 bases between them. CDR3 length: 15 residues. Germline V gene sequence: CDR1 SGHVS, CDR2 FQNEAQ. CDR3 amino acids: CASSLGAVPSYEQYV. The CDR3 region has the DNA TGTGCCAGCAGCTTAGGGGCAGTCCCTTCCTACGAGCAGTACGTC.

The rearrangement uses TRBV5-4 and TRBJ2-4, with 11 bases aligning to TRBD1. Germline loops: CDR1 SGHNT, CDR2 YYREEE (reference sequence). The CDR3 spans 13 residues. With 7 bases clipped from V and 8 bases from J, the junction kept 5 bases outside the gene matches. The CDR3 sequence: CASRRDRGDIQYF. The CDR3 DNA reads TGTGCCAGCCGCCGGGACAGGGGGGACATTCAGTACTTC.

This chain uses TRBV7-9 with TRBJ1-2; possible D gene TRBD1, 5 bases. The V end was cut by 1 base, the J end by 5 bases, with 11 bases between. This CDR3 is 14 amino acids long. Germline V gene lookup returns CDR1 SEHNR and CDR2 FQNEAQ (reference sequence). The CDR3 nucleotides are TGTGCCAGCAGCTTAGATCACAGGAATTATGGCTACACCTTC. Translating it yields CASSLDHRNYGYTF.

This chain links TRBV25-1 with TRBJ2-1; 9 bases agree with TRBD2. The V and J ends lost 1 base and 5 bases, in that order; junction bases with no gene match: 6. CDR1 and CDR2 from the germline V gene are MGHDK and SYGVNS. The CDR3 sequence is 16 residues long. In DNA, the CDR3 is TGTGCCAGCAGTGAATCCCGCGGGGGGGCCGACAATGAGCAGTTCTTC. This sequence encodes CASSESRGGADNEQFF.

In its sample, this clone was seen once. The chain is built from TRBV27 and TRBJ1-1; D perhaps matches TRBD1 (6 bases). The V end was cut by 3 bases, the J end by 4 bases, with 18 bases between. Germline V gene data show CDR1 as MNHEY and CDR2 as SMNVEV (reference sequence). The CDR3 is made up of 16 amino acids. For the CDR3, the DNA is TGTGCCAGCAGTTTCGTTCAGACAGGCTATAGCACTGAAGCTTTCTTT. This sequence encodes CASSFVQTGYSTEAFF.

The chain is built from TRBV7-2 and TRBJ2-5; possible D gene TRBD1, 5 bases. The V gene's germline CDR1 is SGHTA and CDR2 FQGNSA. Trimming removed 6 bases from V and 3 bases from J, with 11 bases in between. The CDR3 is 13 residues long. The CDR3: CASSYRSEETQYF. CDR3 nucleotide sequence: TGTGCCAGCAGTTACAGGTCCGAAGAGACCCAGTACTTC. The whole variable domain, filled in from reference TRBV7-2 and TRBJ2-5, reads GAGVSQSPSNKVTEKGKDVELRCDPISGHTALYWYRQSLGQGLEFLIYFQGNSAPDKSGLPSDRFSAERTGGSVSTLTIQRTQQEDSAVYLCASSYRSEETQYFGPGTRLLVL.

On this clone itself: The same CDR3 is also encoded by other DNA sequences in this sample. This chain joins TRBV5-1 and TRBJ1-4, with D perhaps matching TRBD1 (5 bases). The CDR3 contains 14 residues. Trimming removed 2 bases at V and 6 bases at J, with 11 bases between. Germline-derived CDR1 and CDR2 are SGHRS and YFSETQ. CDR3 DNA: TGCGCCAGCAGCTTAGGGGAGGAGGATGAAAAACTGTTTTTT. It yields the protein CASSLGEEDEKLFF.

The chain is built from TRBV25-1 and TRBJ2-2; D remains unclear. The CDR3 extends over 13 amino acids. CDR1 is MGHDK and CDR2 is SYGVNS in the germline V gene. Trimming cost V 7 bases and J 1 base, with 7 bases left between them. Here the CDR3 reads CASNKQNTGELFF. The CDR3 DNA sequence: TGTGCCAGCAATAAACAGAACACCGGGGAGCTGTTTTTT.

This clone was counted a few times. This chain links TRBV3-1 (or the pseudogene TRBV3-2) with TRBJ2-5; TRBD1 aligns across 10 bases. Unmatched junction bases numbered 5, after V lost 4 bases and J lost 3 bases. CDR1 and CDR2 from the germline V gene are LGHDT and YNNKEL (reference sequence). The CDR3 contains 15 residues. This chain's CDR3 is CASSLAGQGEETQYF. CDR3 bases: TGTGCCAGCAGCCTCGCCGGACAGGGGGAAGAGACCCAGTACTTC.

The gene calls are TRBV7-9 and TRBJ1-4; D call uncertain. Trimming shortened V by 1 base and J by 7 bases, and 7 bases separated the two germline ends. CDR1 is SEHNR, CDR2 FQNEAQ, per germline (reference sequence). The CDR3 is 13 amino acids. The CDR3 reads CASSLGGSEKLFF. Here the CDR3 DNA reads TGTGCCAGCAGCTTAGGAGGAAGTGAAAAACTGTTTTTT.

This chain links TRBV28 with TRBJ2-3; 11 bases map to TRBD2. This CDR3 has 17 residues. V lost 5 bases to trimming and J lost 5 bases; unmatched junction nucleotides: 12. Germline V gene sequence: CDR1 MDHEN, CDR2 SYDVKM. The CDR3 nucleotides are TGTGCCAGCAGTCTTCCACCGGGACTAGCGGATCAAGATACGCAGTATTTT. This codes for CASSLPPGLADQDTQYF.

This clone was seen only once. The chain joins TRBV15 to TRBJ2-1; D remains ambiguous. The CDR3 extends over 12 amino acids. V lost 1 base to trimming and J lost 8 bases, with 6 bases between them. Germline V gene sequence: CDR1 LNHNV, CDR2 YYDKDF (reference sequence). For the CDR3, the DNA is TGTGCCACCAGCAGAGTTCGGGATGAGCAGTTCTTC. It is translated as CATSRVRDEQFF.

The rearrangement links TRBV3-1 (or the pseudogene TRBV3-2) to TRBJ2-2, with a tentative D call TRBD2 (6 bases). Trimming shortened V by 0 bases and J by 4 bases, and 12 bases separated the two germline ends. The CDR3 is 16 residues long. The germline CDR1 and CDR2 sequences are LGHDT and YNNKEL (reference sequence). CDR3 bases: TGTGCCAGCAGCCAAGATCTCGGGACTGGCACCGGGGAGCTGTTTTTT. Its translation is CASSQDLGTGTGELFF.

This clone occurred once. The chain's CDR3 is CASSQGGTGGSGELFF. As DNA, the CDR3 is TGTGCCAGCAGCCAGGGTGGGACAGGGGGTAGCGGGGAGCTGTTTTTT. The chain is built from TRBV5-4 and TRBJ2-2, with 11 bases matching TRBD1. The germline gives CDR1 SGHNT, CDR2 YYREEE (reference sequence). The junction had 9 bases not matched to a gene; V was cut back by 4 bases and J by 7 bases. The CDR3 is made up of 16 amino acids.

This clone has only one observation. The gene calls are TRBV7-6 and TRBJ2-3; 9 positions agree with TRBD1. The germline CDR1 and CDR2 sequences are SGHVS and FNYEAQ. This CDR3 has 15 residues. V lost 3 bases, J lost 5 bases, and 6 bases stayed unmatched. CDR3: CASSFTGGRKDTQYF. The CDR3 DNA reads TGTGCCAGCAGCTTTACAGGGGGCAGGAAAGATACGCAGTATTTT.

This rearrangement joins TRBV27 to TRBJ2-1, with D possibly TRBD1 on 5 matching bases. Between the trimmed V and J ends, which lost 4 bases and 7 bases, there was a span of 23 bases. CDR1 is MNHEY, CDR2 SMNVEV, per germline (reference sequence). This CDR3 spans 17 amino acids. CDR3 nucleotide sequence: TGTGCCAGCAGTTCTCGTTTTGGGGCAAGGTTTGTGAATGAGCAGTTCTTC. This translates into CASSSRFGARFVNEQFF.